One and the same sample provided the 31 T cell receptor beta chains below, sequenced in a study of cytomegalovirus exposure and HLA in healthy donors. The PCR was carried out with 60 Vbeta primers and 13 Jbeta primers. Clones were read by immunoSEQ multiplex PCR, and TCRdb kept only the in-frame ones, dropping some. Of under 200,000 clones detected, 77% appear once; the ten largest clones hold 3.1%. Material: PBMCs. Every receptor here comes from a female donor in good health and CMV-seronegative.

The rearrangement joins TRBV5-1 to TRBJ2-2, with unresolved D. The CDR3 runs to 14 residues. Germline V gene lookup returns CDR1 SGHRS and CDR2 YFSETQ. V lost 2 bases, J lost 0 bases, and 5 bases lay in between. The CDR3 here is CASSLITNTGELFF. In DNA, the CDR3 is TGCGCCAGCAGCTTAATAACGAACACCGGGGAGCTGTTTTTT.

To note about this clone: One junction end disagrees with the germline gene, perhaps due to a read error. The sample carries other DNA sequences with the same CDR3. The CDR3 region has the DNA TGCGCTAGCAGCCAGGATGGGACAAGGAATCAGCCCCAGCATTTT. Protein product: CASSQDGTRNQPQHF. V usage is TRBV4-1 and J usage is TRBJ1-5; a weak D match, TRBD1 (6 bases). This CDR3 has 15 residues. The germline V gene has CDR1 MGHRA and CDR2 YSYEKL.

The CDR3 here is CAISEVLAGGKAKNIQYF. CDR3 bases: TGTGCCATCAGTGAAGTCCTAGCGGGGGGGAAAGCCAAAAACATTCAGTACTTC. This chain joins TRBV10-3 and TRBJ2-4, with 12 bases matching TRBD2. The CDR3 consists of 18 residues. V was clipped by 3 bases and J by 0 bases; unmatched bases: 6. CDR1 ENHRY and CDR2 SYGVKD come from the germline V gene.

This chain joins TRBV10-3 and TRBJ2-1; 12 bases align to TRBD1. The V segment lost 4 bases and the J segment 4 bases; nucleotides outside the gene matches: 8. Looked up from germline, CDR1 is ENHRY and CDR2 is SYGVKD. CDR3 size: 17 residues. The CDR3 sequence: CAISGPGQGARYNEQFF. As DNA, the CDR3 is TGTGCCATCAGTGGCCCGGGACAGGGGGCGCGGTACAATGAGCAGTTCTTC.

This clone was seen only a few times. V usage is TRBV5-1 and J usage is TRBJ2-1; TRBD1 matches 10 bases. V trimming: 3 bases; J trimming: 6 bases; junction bases outside the gene matches: 3. The CDR3 runs 14 residues. Per germline, CDR1 SGHRS and CDR2 YFSETQ. Here the CDR3 DNA reads TGCGCCAGCAGCTGGGACAGGGGATTCAATGAGCAGTTCTTC. Its translation is CASSWDRGFNEQFF.

The gene calls are TRBV7-9 and TRBJ1-4, with D possibly being TRBD1 (5 bases). Trimming stripped 6 bases from V and 1 base from J, with 9 bases between. This CDR3 is built from 14 residues. Germline V CDR1 and CDR2: SEHNR, FQNEAQ (reference sequence). DNA of the CDR3: TGTGCCAGCAGTGGGGCCATAACTAATGAAAAACTGTTTTTT. Translating it yields CASSGAITNEKLFF.

V usage is TRBV4-1 and J usage is TRBJ2-2; 8 bases are shared with TRBD1. The V segment lost 4 bases and the J segment 0 bases; nucleotides outside the gene matches: 10. Germline V gives CDR1 MGHRA, CDR2 YSYEKL. This CDR3 comprises 18 residues. The DNA of the CDR3 is TGCGCCAGCAGCCCTCTCGGACAGGGAAGACCGAACACCGGGGAGCTGTTTTTT. Translating it yields CASSPLGQGRPNTGELFF.

The rearrangement uses TRBV5-1 and TRBJ2-1, with TRBD2 as a possible D gene (5 bases). The germline CDR1 and CDR2 sequences are SGHRS and YFSETQ. V was clipped by 0 bases and J by 0 bases, with 7 bases between them. The CDR3 runs to 15 residues. The CDR3 spells CASSLVRDSYNEQFF. CDR3 DNA sequence: TGCGCCAGCAGCTTGGTACGGGACTCCTACAATGAGCAGTTCTTC. Full variable domain (missing parts from reference TRBV5-1 and TRBJ2-1): KAGVTQTPRYLIKTRGQQVTLSCSPISGHRSVSWYQQTPGQGLQFLFEYFSETQRNKGNFPGRFSGRQFSNSRSEMNVSTLELGDSALYLCASSLVRDSYNEQFFGPGTRLTVL.

This clone was observed a few times. The rearrangement links TRBV4-1 to TRBJ2-1, with unresolved D. The CDR3 loop spans 13 amino acids. The V gene lost 0 bases and the J gene lost 9 bases, with 9 bases spanning the gap. Germline lookup yields CDR1 MGHRA and CDR2 YSYEKL. The CDR3 here is CASSQDYLSEQFF. For the CDR3, the DNA is TGCGCCAGCAGCCAAGATTATCTCAGTGAGCAGTTCTTC.

This chain links TRBV19 with TRBJ2-2, with D possibly being TRBD2 (5 bases). CDR3 length: 12 amino acids. Germline assignment: CDR1 LNHDA and CDR2 SQIVND (reference sequence). Trimming stripped 10 bases from V and 6 bases from J, with 12 bases between. Here the CDR3 DNA reads TGTGCCACCGACTACGGGCCCGGGGAGCTGTTTTTT. Encoded protein: CATDYGPGELFF. Looking up the rest from reference TRBV19 and TRBJ2-2 gives the full variable domain: DGGITQSPKYLFRKEGQNVTLSCEQNLNHDAMYWYRQDPGQGLRLIYYSQIVNDFQKGDIAEGYSVSREKKESFPLTVTSAQKNPTAFYLCATDYGPGELFFGEGSRLTVL.

The chain carries TRBV6-5 and TRBJ1-4; D perhaps matches TRBD1 (5 bases). This CDR3 is 15 amino acids long. Germline loops: CDR1 MNHEY, CDR2 SVGAGI. The V end lost 1 base, the J end lost 3 bases, and 9 bases lay between the germline ends. The CDR3 here is CASSYYGQSNEKLFF. The DNA for the CDR3 is TGTGCCAGCAGTTACTACGGACAATCTAATGAAAAACTGTTTTTT.

Remarks on this clone: One junction end disagrees with the germline gene, perhaps due to a read error. V is TRBV14 and J is TRBJ1-2; TRBD1 agrees at 7 bases. The CDR3 extends over 15 amino acids. Germline loops: CDR1 SGHDN, CDR2 FVKESK. The CDR3, as DNA: TGTGCCAGCAGCAAAGAGAAGGCGACAGGGACAGGCTACACCTTC. The encoded protein is CASSKEKATGTGYTF.

The chain joins TRBV30 to TRBJ2-7; 7 nucleotides match TRBD1. J gave up 2 bases and V 3 bases, and 4 bases lay outside the gene matches. Germline assignment: CDR1 GTSNPN and CDR2 SVGIG (reference sequence). There are 13 residues in the CDR3. CDR3 in amino acids: CAWRKGAAYEQYF. CDR3 DNA sequence: TGTGCCTGGAGGAAGGGGGCCGCCTACGAGCAGTACTTC. The full variable domain, its missing parts supplied by reference TRBV30 and TRBJ2-7, is SQTIHQWPATLVQPVGSPLSLECTVEGTSNPNLYWYRQAAGRGLQLLFYSVGIGQISSEVPQNLSASRPQDRQFILSSKKLLLSDSGFYLCAWRKGAAYEQYFGPGTRLTVT.

The chain has TRBV27 and TRBJ2-3; the D is unclear. V lost 5 bases, J lost 6 bases, and 9 bases lay in between. The CDR3 has 12 amino acids. Germline lookup yields CDR1 MNHEY and CDR2 SMNVEV (reference sequence). CDR3 protein: CASSPRSDTQYF. The CDR3 DNA reads TGTGCCAGCAGTCCCCGTTCTGATACGCAGTATTTT.

The rearrangement joins TRBV5-8 to TRBJ1-6, with D possibly being TRBD1 (6 bases). The V gene lost 4 bases and the J gene lost 8 bases, with 13 bases spanning the gap. In germline, CDR1 is SGHTS, CDR2 YDEGEE. The CDR3 sequence is 14 residues long. The CDR3 spells CASSPQGRDSPLHF. Here the CDR3 DNA reads TGTGCCAGCAGCCCGCAGGGGCGAGATTCACCCCTCCACTTT.

In this sample, this clone turned up a few times. The rearrangement joins TRBV9 to TRBJ2-3; TRBD2 matches 11 bases. The CDR3 extends over 19 amino acids. With 0 bases clipped from V and 1 base from J, the junction kept 10 bases outside the gene matches. Germline CDR1 reads SGDLS; CDR2 reads YYNGEE. CDR3: CASSVAASGGPIGTDTQYF. CDR3 DNA sequence: TGTGCCAGCAGCGTAGCGGCTAGCGGGGGGCCCATTGGCACAGATACGCAGTATTTT.

This clone appeared once. This chain connects TRBV27 to TRBJ2-1; D might be TRBD2 (5 bases). V was pared by 0 bases and J by 4 bases, with 13 bases between. Germline CDR1 is MNHEY and CDR2 is SMNVEV (reference sequence). This CDR3 is built from 16 residues. CDR3 protein: CASSLSRLASYNEQFF. CDR3 nucleotides: TGTGCCAGCAGTTTATCGAGGCTAGCTTCGTACAATGAGCAGTTCTTC.

This chain joins TRBV5-4 and TRBJ1-4, with D possibly being TRBD1 (5 bases). This CDR3 is built from 15 residues. Trimming shortened V by 0 bases and J by 8 bases, and 14 bases separated the two germline ends. The germline gives CDR1 SGHNT, CDR2 YYREEE (reference sequence). The CDR3 DNA reads TGTGCCAGCAGCTTGGCCCAAGGGGCTGGGGAAAAACTGTTTTTT. It yields the protein CASSLAQGAGEKLFF.

The V gene is TRBV5-1, the J gene TRBJ2-5, with no clear D. This CDR3 comprises 13 residues. The germline V and J ends were trimmed by 0 bases and 0 bases, with 3 bases remaining between them. CDR1 and CDR2 from the germline V gene are SGHRS and YFSETQ. CDR3 coding DNA: TGCGCCAGCAGCTTGGGAGACCAAGAGACCCAGTACTTC. It specifies CASSLGDQETQYF.

The V gene is TRBV30, the J gene TRBJ1-6; D is possibly TRBD1 (5 bases). This CDR3 spans 19 amino acids. The V end was cut by 2 bases, the J end by 5 bases, with 25 bases between. Germline CDR1 reads GTSNPN; CDR2 reads SVGIG (reference sequence). CDR3 loop: CAWSPGTFGRAGNNSPLHF. The CDR3 nucleotides are TGTGCCTGGAGTCCGGGGACCTTTGGGAGAGCGGGGAATAATTCACCCCTCCACTTT.

V usage is TRBV6-1 and J usage is TRBJ2-7; 7 nucleotides agree with TRBD1. The V segment lost 7 bases and the J segment 2 bases; nucleotides outside the gene matches: 8. This CDR3 is 14 amino acids long. Germline lookup yields CDR1 MNHNS and CDR2 SASEGT. The chain's CDR3 is CASTSTGSAYEQYF. The CDR3 DNA reads TGTGCCAGCACCTCGACAGGGTCGGCCTACGAGCAGTACTTC.

Comments on this clone: One end of the junction is discordant with germline, which a read error may explain. This chain joins TRBV19 and TRBJ2-5; 10 bases are a match to TRBD1. The length of the CDR3 is 15 residues. Germline assignment: CDR1 LNHDA and CDR2 SQIVND (reference sequence). The DNA of the CDR3 is TGTGCCAGTAGTATCGGGACAGGGGCTAGGGAGACTCAGTACTTC. Translation gives CASSIGTGARETQYF.

The gene calls are TRBV15 and TRBJ2-7, with D perhaps TRBD1 (7 bases). With 0 bases removed from V and 4 bases from J, the gap between germline ends came to 13 bases. There are 15 residues in the CDR3. Per the germline V gene, CDR1 is LNHNV and CDR2 is YYDKDF (reference sequence). The CDR3 loop reads CATSRDRAGGYEQYF. The CDR3 bases are TGTGCCACCAGCAGAGATCGGGCAGGGGGGTACGAGCAGTACTTC.

The V call is TRBV7-9, the J call TRBJ2-1, with D tentatively TRBD2 (7 bases). V lost 5 bases and J lost 5, with 19 bases in between. From germline, CDR1 is SEHNR and CDR2 FQNEAQ (reference sequence). CDR3 length: 16 residues. The CDR3 DNA follows: TGTGCCAGCAGCGTTCTGGGCGGGGGCCTTAACAATGAGCAGTTCTTC. It codes for CASSVLGGGLNNEQFF.

V and J are TRBV11-1 and TRBJ2-5, with 11 bases that match TRBD2. The germline V gene encodes CDR1 SGHAT and CDR2 FQDESV (reference sequence). V gave up 1 base and J gave up 5 bases; unmatched junction bases: 3. The CDR3 contains 15 residues. The CDR3 loop reads CASSLGLAGQETQYF. In DNA form, the CDR3 reads TGTGCCAGCAGCTTAGGACTAGCGGGGCAGGAGACCCAGTACTTC.

This rearrangement joins TRBV27 to TRBJ1-1, with D possibly TRBD1 on 6 matching bases. The CDR3 length is 15 residues. Germline-derived CDR1 and CDR2 are MNHEY and SMNVEV (reference sequence). The V end lost 2 bases, the J end lost 1 base, and 11 bases lay between the germline ends. CDR3 nucleotide sequence: TGTGCCAGCAGTTTAGGGGGGGACAAGAACACTGAAGCTTTCTTT. Amino acids: CASSLGGDKNTEAFF.

This chain connects TRBV13 to TRBJ2-7, with D possibly TRBD2 on 6 matching bases. Trimming left V 0 bases short and J 6 bases short, with 21 bases between. The CDR3 is 17 amino acids. Per germline, CDR1 PRHDT and CDR2 FYEKMQ (reference sequence). The CDR3 sequence: CASSLGAAGLSRAEQYF. As DNA, the CDR3 is TGTGCCAGCAGCTTAGGGGCTGCGGGACTTTCGCGGGCCGAGCAGTACTTC.

CDR3 DNA sequence: TGTGCCAGCAGTGCCCCGACAGGGAGCTATGGCTACACCTTC. It translates to CASSAPTGSYGYTF. The chain carries TRBV28 and TRBJ1-2, with 7 bases matching TRBD1. J was trimmed by 4 bases and V by 5 bases; bases with no gene match: 7. The germline gives CDR1 MDHEN, CDR2 SYDVKM. The CDR3 loop spans 14 amino acids.

Comments on this clone: One end of the junction is discordant with germline, which a read error may explain. This sequence joins TRBV7-9 and TRBJ1-5, with D possibly matching TRBD1 (5 bases). The CDR3 has 15 amino acids. Germline loops: CDR1 SEHNR, CDR2 FQNEAQ (reference sequence). CDR3 bases: TGTTCCAGCACCTCCCAAGGGGAAAGCAATCAGCCCCAGCATTTT. Translated: CSSTSQGESNQPQHF.

V usage is TRBV5-4 and J usage is TRBJ2-7, with D possibly TRBD1 on 5 matching bases. V lost 1 base and J lost 0, with 8 bases in between. This CDR3 region has 14 residues. Germline V gene data show CDR1 as SGHNT and CDR2 as YYREEE (reference sequence). CDR3 region: CASSLKGVSYEQYF. As DNA, the CDR3 is TGTGCCAGCAGCTTGAAAGGGGTCTCCTACGAGCAGTACTTC.

This chain uses TRBV5-1 with TRBJ1-2; the D gene is possibly TRBD1 (5 bases). The CDR3 extends over 12 amino acids. Germline V lookup: CDR1 SGHRS, CDR2 YFSETQ. V gave up 1 base and J gave up 8 bases, with 9 bases separating them. As DNA, the CDR3 is TGCGCCAGCAGCTTGTCACAGGCGGGCTACACCTTC. Residues: CASSLSQAGYTF.